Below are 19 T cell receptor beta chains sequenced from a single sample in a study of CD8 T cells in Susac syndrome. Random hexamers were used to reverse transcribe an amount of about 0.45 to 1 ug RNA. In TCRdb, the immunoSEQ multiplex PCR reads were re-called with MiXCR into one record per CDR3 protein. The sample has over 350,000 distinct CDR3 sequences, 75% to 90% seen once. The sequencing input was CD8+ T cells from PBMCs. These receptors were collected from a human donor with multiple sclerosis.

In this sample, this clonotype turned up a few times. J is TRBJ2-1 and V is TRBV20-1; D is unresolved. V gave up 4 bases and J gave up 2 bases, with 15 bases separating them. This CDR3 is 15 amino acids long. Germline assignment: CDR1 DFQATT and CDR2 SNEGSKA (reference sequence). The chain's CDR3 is CSANSQTHAYNEQFF. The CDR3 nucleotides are TGCAGTGCTAATTCACAGACTCACGCCTACAATGAGCAGTTCTTC.

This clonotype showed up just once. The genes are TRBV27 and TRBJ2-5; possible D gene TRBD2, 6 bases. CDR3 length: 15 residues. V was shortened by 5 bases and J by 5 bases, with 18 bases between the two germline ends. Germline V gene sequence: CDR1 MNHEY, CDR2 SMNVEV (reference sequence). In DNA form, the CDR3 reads TGTGCCAGCAGTGATATGGCTAGCGAAGTGGAGACCCAGTACTTC. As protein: CASSDMASEVETQYF.

CDR3 sequence (DNA): TGTGCCAGCAGTATCCAACAGGGGACTGAAGCTTTCTTT. Translated, it gives CASSIQQGTEAFF. The chain carries TRBV27 and TRBJ1-1; 7 bases are shared with TRBD1. J gave up 5 bases and V 5 bases, and 5 bases lay outside the gene matches. The germline V gene has CDR1 MNHEY and CDR2 SMNVEV (reference sequence). The CDR3 runs to 13 residues.

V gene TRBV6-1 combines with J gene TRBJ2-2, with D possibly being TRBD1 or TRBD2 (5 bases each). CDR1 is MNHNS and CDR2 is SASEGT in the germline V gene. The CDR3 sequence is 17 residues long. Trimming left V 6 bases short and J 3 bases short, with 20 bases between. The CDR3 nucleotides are TGTGCCAGCAGGCAGAATCCCGGGACGGAACACACCGGGGAGCTGTTTTTT. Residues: CASRQNPGTEHTGELFF.

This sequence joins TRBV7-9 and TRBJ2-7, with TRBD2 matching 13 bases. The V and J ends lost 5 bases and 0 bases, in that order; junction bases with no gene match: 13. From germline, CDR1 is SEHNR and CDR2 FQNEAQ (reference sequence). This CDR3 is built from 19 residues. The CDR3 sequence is CASSTTPGLAGIPSYEQYF. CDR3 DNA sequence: TGTGCCAGCAGCACTACCCCGGGACTAGCGGGGATCCCCTCCTACGAGCAGTACTTC. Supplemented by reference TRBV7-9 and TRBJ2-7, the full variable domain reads DTGVSQNPRHKITKRGQNVTFRCDPISEHNRLYWYRQTLGQGPEFLTYFQNEAQLEKSRLLSDRFSAERPKGSFSTLEIQRTEQGDSAMYLCASSTTPGLAGIPSYEQYFGPGTRLTVT.

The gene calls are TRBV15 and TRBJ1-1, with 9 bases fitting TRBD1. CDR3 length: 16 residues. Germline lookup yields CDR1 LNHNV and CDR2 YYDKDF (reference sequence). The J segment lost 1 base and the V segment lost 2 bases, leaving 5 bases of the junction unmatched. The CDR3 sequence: CATSRRMGQGNTEAFF. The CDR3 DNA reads TGTGCCACCAGCAGAAGAATGGGACAGGGGAACACTGAAGCTTTCTTT. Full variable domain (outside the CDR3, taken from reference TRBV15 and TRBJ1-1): DAMVIQNPRYQVTQFGKPVTLSCSQTLNHNVMYWYQQKSSQAPKLLFHYYDKDFNNEADTPDNFQSRRPNTSFCFLDIRSPGLGDTAMYLCATSRRMGQGNTEAFFGQGTRLTVV.

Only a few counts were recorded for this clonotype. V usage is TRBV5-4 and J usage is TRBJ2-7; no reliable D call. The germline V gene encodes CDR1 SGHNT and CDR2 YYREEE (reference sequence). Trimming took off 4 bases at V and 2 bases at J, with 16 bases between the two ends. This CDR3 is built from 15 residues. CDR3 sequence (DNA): TGTGCCAGCAGCCCGTTCGTCTCGAGCCCCTACGAGCAGTACTTC. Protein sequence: CASSPFVSSPYEQYF. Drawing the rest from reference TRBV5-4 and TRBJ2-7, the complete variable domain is ETGVTQSPTHLIKTRGQQVTLRCSSQSGHNTVSWYQQALGQGPQFIFQYYREEENGRGNFPPRFSGLQFPNYSSELNVNALELDDSALYLCASSPFVSSPYEQYFGPGTRLTVT.

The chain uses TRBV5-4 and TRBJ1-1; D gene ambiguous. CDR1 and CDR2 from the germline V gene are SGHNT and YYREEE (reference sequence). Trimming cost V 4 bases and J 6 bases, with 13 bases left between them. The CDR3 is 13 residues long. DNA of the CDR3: TGTGCCAGCAGCGGACCGGGTATGGCTGAAGCTTTCTTT. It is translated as CASSGPGMAEAFF.

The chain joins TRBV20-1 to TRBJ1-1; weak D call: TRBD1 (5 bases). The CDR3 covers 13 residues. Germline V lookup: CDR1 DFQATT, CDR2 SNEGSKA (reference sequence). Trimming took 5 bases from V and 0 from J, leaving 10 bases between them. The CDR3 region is CSAPNRMNTEAFF. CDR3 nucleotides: TGCAGTGCTCCTAACAGGATGAACACTGAAGCTTTCTTT.

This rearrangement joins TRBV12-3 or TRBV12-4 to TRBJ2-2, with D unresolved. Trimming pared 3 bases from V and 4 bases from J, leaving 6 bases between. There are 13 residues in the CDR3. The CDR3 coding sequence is TGTGCCAGCAGTTTTTCAATCACCGGGGAGCTGTTTTTT. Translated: CASSFSITGELFF.

Written as DNA, the CDR3 is TGTGCCAGCAGCCCGTACGCCGGGACACTTAACACCGGGGAGCTGTTTTTT. It yields the protein CASSPYAGTLNTGELFF. The rearrangement uses TRBV6-1 and TRBJ2-2; D might be TRBD1 (6 bases). Between the trimmed V and J ends, which lost 6 bases and 2 bases, there was a span of 19 bases. CDR1 and CDR2 from the germline V gene are MNHNS and SASEGT. The CDR3 loop spans 17 amino acids.

CDR3: CASSPTWMSPYEQYF. In DNA, the CDR3 is TGTGCCAGCAGCCCCACCTGGATGTCGCCCTACGAGCAGTACTTC. The gene calls are TRBV11-2 and TRBJ2-7; D unclear. Germline V gene data show CDR1 as SGHAT and CDR2 as FQNNGV. Deletions cut 5 bases from V and 2 bases from J, with 16 bases between. CDR3 size: 15 residues. The entire variable domain, with the rest obtained from reference TRBV11-2 and TRBJ2-7, is as follows: EAGVAQSPRYKIIEKRQSVAFWCNPISGHATLYWYQQILGQGPKLLIQFQNNGVVDDSQLPKDRFSAERLKGVDSTLKIQPAKLEDSAVYLCASSPTWMSPYEQYFGPGTRLTVT.

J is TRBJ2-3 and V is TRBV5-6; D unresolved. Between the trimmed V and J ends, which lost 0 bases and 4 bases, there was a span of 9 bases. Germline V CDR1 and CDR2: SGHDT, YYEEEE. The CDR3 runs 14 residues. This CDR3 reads CASSLARAPDTQYF. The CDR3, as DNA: TGTGCCAGCAGCTTGGCTCGGGCTCCAGATACGCAGTATTTT. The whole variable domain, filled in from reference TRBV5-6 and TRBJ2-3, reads DAGVTQSPTHLIKTRGQQVTLRCSPKSGHDTVSWYQQALGQGPQFIFQYYEEEERQRGNFPDRFSGHQFPNYSSELNVNALLLGDSALYLCASSLARAPDTQYFGPGTRLTVL.

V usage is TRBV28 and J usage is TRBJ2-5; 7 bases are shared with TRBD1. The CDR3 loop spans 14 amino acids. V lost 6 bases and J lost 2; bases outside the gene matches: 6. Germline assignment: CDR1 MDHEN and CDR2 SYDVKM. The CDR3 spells CASRVGTEQETQYF. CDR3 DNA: TGTGCCAGCAGGGTAGGGACAGAACAAGAGACCCAGTACTTC.

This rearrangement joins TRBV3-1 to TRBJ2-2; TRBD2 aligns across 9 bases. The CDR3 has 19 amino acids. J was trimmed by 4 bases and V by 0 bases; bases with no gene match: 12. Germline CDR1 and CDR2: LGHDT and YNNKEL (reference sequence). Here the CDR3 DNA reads TGTGCCAGCAGCCAAGATCGGGGCCAGCGGGAGGCCGTCACCGGGGAGCTGTTTTTT. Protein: CASSQDRGQREAVTGELFF.

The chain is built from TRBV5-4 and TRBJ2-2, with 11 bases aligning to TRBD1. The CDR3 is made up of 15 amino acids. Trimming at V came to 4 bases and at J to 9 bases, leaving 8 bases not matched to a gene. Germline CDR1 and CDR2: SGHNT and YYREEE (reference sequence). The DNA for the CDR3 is TGTGCCAGCAGCGCCCGGGACAGGGGGTCCCGGGAGCTGTTTTTT. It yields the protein CASSARDRGSRELFF.

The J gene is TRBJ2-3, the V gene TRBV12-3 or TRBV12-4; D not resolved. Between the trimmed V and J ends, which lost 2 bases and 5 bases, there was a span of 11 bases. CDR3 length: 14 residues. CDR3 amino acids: CASSLLKNLDTQYF. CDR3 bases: TGTGCCAGCAGTTTATTGAAGAATTTAGATACGCAGTATTTT.

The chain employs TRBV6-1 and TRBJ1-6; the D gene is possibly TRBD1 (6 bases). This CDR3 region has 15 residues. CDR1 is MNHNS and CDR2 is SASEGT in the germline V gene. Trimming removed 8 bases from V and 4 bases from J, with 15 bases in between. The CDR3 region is CASATGQGYNSPLHF. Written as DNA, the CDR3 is TGTGCCAGCGCCACCGGGCAGGGGTATAATTCACCCCTCCACTTT.

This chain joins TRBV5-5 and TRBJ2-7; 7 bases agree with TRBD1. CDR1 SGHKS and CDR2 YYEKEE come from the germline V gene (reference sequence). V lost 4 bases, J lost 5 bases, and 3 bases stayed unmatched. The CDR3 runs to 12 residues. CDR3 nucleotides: TGTGCCAGCAGCCGACAGGGCCACGAGCAGTACTTC. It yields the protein CASSRQGHEQYF.